This entry features one T cell receptor beta chain sequence. Its specificity is not known. This sample is drawn from a study of radiotherapy plus CTLA-4 blockade in lung cancer. The overall study: For around 18% of patients, objective responses occurred, and about 33% had disease control.

Alongside CTLA-4 blockade with ipilimumab, patients with chemo-refractory metastatic non-small-cell lung cancer received focal radiation. CDR3 length: 12 residues. CDR1 MNHNS and CDR2 SASEGT come from the germline V gene. Trimming took off 4 bases at V and 6 bases at J, with 9 bases between the two ends. Generated by immunoSEQ multiplex PCR, the TCRdb table keeps only in-frame clones and is missing some. The table records 45,000 or so clones, around 69% of them present only once. Findings of the study overall: TCR clones of tumor origin grew in blood after radiotherapy plus ipilimumab.

The TCR was taken from a human donor with non-small cell lung cancer who had stable disease on radiotherapy plus ipilimumab. Source: peripheral blood, taken from a patient treated with radiotherapy plus ipilimumab. The rearrangement joins TRBV6-1 to TRBJ1-1; no definite D call. CDR3 region: CASSAARPEAFF. The CDR3 bases are TGTGCCAGCAGTGCCGCAAGGCCTGAAGCTTTCTTT.